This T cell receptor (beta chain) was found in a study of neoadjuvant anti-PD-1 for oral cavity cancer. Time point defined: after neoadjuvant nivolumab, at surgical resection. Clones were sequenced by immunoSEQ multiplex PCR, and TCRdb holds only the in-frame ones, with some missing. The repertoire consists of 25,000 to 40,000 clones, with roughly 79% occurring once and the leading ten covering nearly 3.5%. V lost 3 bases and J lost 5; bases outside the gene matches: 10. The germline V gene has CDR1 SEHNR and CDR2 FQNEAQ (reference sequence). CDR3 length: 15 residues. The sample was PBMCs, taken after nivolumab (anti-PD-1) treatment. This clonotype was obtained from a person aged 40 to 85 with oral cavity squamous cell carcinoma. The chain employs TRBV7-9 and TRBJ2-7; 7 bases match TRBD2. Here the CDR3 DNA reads TGTGCCAGCAGCTTCTCCGGACGGGAGGTGGACGAGCAGTACTTC. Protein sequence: CASSFSGREVDEQYF.